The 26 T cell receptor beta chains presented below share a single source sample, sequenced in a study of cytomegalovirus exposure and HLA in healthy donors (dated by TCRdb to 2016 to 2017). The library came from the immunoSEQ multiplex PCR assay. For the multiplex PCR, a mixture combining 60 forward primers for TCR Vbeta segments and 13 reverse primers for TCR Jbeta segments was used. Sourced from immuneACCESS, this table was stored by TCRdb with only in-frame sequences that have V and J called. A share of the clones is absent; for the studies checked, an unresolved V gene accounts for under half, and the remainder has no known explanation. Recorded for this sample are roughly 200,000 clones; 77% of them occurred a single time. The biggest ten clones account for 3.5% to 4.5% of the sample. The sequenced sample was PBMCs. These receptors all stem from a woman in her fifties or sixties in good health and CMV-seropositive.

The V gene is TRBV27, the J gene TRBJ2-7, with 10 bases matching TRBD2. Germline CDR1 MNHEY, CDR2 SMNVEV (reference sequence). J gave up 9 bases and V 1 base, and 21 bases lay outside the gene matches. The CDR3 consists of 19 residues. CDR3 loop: CASSLLSARALAGVGGQYF. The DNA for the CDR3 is TGTGCCAGCAGTTTATTATCAGCCCGGGCCCTAGCGGGAGTTGGCGGGCAGTACTTC.

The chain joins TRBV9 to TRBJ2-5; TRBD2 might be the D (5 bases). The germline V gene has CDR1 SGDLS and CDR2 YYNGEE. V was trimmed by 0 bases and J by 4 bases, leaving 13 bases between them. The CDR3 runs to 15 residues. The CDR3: CASSVDLTTGETQYF. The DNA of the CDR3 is TGTGCCAGCAGCGTAGATCTGACTACGGGAGAGACCCAGTACTTC.

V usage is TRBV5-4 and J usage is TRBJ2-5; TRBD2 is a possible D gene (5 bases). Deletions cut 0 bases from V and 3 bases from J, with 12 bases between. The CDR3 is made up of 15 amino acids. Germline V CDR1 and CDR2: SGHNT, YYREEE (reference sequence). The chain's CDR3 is CASSLVGAVEETQYF. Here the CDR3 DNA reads TGTGCCAGCAGCTTGGTGGGAGCGGTTGAAGAGACCCAGTACTTC.

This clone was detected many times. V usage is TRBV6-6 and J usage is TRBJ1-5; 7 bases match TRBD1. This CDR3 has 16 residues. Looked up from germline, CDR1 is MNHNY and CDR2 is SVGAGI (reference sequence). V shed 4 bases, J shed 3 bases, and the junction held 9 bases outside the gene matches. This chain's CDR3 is CASSWDSSRVNQPQHF. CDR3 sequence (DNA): TGTGCCAGCAGTTGGGACAGTTCTCGAGTCAATCAGCCCCAGCATTTT.

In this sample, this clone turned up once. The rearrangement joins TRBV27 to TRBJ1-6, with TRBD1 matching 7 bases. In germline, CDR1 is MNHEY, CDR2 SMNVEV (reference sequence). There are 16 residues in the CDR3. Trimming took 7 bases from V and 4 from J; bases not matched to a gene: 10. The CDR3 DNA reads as TGTGCCAGCAACCTAGGGGGCGGAGGTTATAATTCACCCCTCCACTTT. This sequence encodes CASNLGGGGYNSPLHF.

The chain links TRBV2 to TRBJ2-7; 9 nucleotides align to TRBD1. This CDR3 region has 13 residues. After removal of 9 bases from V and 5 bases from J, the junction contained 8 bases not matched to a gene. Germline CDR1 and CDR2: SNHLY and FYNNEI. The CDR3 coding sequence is TGTGCCAGGGGGGACAGGGCTAGCCACGAGCAGTACTTC. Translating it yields CARGDRASHEQYF.

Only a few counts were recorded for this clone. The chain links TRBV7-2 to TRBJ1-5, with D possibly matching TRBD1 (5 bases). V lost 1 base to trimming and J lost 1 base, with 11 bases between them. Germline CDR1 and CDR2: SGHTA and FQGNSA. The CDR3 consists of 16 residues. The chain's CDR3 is CASSLVSGQSNQPQHF. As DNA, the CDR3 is TGTGCCAGCAGCTTAGTTTCAGGGCAGAGCAATCAGCCCCAGCATTTT.

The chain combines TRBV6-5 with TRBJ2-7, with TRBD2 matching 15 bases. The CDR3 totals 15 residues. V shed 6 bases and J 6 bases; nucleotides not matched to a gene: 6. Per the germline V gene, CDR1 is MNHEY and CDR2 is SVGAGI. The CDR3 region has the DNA TGTGCCAGCAGCTCTGGACTAGCGGGAGGGGTCGAGCAGTACTTC. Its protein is CASSSGLAGGVEQYF.

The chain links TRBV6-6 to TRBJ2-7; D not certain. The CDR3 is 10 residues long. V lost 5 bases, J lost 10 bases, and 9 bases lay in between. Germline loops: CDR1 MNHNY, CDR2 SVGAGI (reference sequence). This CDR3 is CASSKLEQYF. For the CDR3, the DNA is TGTGCCAGCAGTAAGTTAGAACAGTACTTC.

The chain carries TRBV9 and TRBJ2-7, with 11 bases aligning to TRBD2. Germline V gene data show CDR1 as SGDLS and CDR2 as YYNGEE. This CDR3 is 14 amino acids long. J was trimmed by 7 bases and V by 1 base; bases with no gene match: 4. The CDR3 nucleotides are TGTGCCAGCAGCGTACTAGCGGGAGGAGGTGAGCAGTACTTC. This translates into CASSVLAGGGEQYF.

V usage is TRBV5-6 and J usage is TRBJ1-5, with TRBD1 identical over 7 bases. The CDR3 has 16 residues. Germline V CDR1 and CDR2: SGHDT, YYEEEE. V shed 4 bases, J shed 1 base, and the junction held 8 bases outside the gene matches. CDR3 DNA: TGTGCCAGCAGCAAAACGGGACAGCTAAGCAATCAGCCCCAGCATTTT. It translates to CASSKTGQLSNQPQHF.

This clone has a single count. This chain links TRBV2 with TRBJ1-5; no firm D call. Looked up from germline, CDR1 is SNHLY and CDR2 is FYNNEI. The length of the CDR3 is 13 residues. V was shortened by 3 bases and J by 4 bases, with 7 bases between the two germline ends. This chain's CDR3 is CASSDRSNQPQHF. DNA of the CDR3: TGTGCCAGCAGTGATAGGAGTAATCAGCCCCAGCATTTT.

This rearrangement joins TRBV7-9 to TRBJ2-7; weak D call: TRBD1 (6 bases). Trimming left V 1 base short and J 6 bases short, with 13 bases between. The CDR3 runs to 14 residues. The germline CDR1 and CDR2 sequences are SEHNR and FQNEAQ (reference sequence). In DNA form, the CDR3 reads TGTGCCAGCAGCTTAGAAGGGGGAAGGGCCGAGCAGTACTTC. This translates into CASSLEGGRAEQYF.

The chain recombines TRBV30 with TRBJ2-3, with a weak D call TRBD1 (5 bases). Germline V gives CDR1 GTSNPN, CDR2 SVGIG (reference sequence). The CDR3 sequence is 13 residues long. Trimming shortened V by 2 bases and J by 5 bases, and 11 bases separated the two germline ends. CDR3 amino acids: CAWSSSGKDTQYF. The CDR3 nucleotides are TGTGCCTGGAGTTCGTCAGGGAAAGATACGCAGTATTTT.

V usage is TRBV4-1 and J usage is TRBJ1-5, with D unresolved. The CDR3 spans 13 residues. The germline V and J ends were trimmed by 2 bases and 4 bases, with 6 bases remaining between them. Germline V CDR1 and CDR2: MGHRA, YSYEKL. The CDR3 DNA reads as TGCGCCAGCAGCCAACACACAAATCAGCCCCAGCATTTT. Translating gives CASSQHTNQPQHF.

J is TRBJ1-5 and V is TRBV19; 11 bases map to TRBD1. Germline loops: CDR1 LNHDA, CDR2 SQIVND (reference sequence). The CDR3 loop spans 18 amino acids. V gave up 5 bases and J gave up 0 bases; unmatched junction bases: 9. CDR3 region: CASSYRDRGSLSNQPQHF. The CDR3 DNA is TGTGCCAGTAGTTACCGGGACAGGGGGTCTCTTAGCAATCAGCCCCAGCATTTT.

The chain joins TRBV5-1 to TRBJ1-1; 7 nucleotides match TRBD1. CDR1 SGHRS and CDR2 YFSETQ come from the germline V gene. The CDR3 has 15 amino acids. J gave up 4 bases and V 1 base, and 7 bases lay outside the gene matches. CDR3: CASSLKPGQTTEAFF. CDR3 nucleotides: TGCGCCAGCAGCTTGAAGCCGGGACAGACCACTGAAGCTTTCTTT.

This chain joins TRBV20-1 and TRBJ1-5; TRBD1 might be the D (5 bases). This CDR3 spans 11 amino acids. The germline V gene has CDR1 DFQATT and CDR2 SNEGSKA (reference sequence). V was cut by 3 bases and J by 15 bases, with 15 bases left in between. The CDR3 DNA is TGCAGTGCTAGGGGGCCAGGGTCCCTGCATTTT. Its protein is CSARGPGSLHF.

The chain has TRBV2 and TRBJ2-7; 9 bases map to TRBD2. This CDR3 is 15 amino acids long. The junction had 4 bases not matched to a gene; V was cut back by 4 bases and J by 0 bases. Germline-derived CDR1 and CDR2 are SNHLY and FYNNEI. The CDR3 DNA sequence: TGTGCCAGCAGTGTTCTAGCGGGGAGCTCCTACGAGCAGTACTTC. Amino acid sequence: CASSVLAGSSYEQYF.

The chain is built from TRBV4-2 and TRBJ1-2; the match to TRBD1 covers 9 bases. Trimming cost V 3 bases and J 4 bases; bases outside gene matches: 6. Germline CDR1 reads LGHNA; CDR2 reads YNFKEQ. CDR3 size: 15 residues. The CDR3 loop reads CASSHASGQGYGYTF. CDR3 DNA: TGTGCCAGCAGCCACGCCTCGGGACAGGGCTATGGCTACACCTTC.

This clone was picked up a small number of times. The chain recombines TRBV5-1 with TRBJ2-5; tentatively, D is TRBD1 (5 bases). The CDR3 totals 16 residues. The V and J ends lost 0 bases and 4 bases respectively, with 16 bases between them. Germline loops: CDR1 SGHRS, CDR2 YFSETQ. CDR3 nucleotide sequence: TGCGCCAGCAGCTTGGGGACACTCAGTTCTAGAGAGACCCAGTACTTC. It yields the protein CASSLGTLSSRETQYF.

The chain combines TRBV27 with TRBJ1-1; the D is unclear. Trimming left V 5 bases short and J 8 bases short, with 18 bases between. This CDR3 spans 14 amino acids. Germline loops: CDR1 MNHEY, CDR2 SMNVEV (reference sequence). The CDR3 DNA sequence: TGTGCCAGCAGTCCCCAGTTAGCCGGGGTGGAAGCTTTCTTT. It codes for CASSPQLAGVEAFF.

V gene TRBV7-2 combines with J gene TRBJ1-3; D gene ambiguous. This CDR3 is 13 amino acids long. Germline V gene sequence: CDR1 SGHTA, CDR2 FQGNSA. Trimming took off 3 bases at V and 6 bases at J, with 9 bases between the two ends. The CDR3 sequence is CASSFTQENTIYF. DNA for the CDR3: TGTGCCAGCAGCTTTACACAAGAAAACACCATATATTTT.

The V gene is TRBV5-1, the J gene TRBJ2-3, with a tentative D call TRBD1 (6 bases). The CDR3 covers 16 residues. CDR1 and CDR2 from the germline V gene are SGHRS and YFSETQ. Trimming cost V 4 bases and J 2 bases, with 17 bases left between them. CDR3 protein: CASSPGTLSPTDTQYF. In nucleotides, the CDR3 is TGCGCCAGCAGCCCCGGGACATTGTCCCCCACAGATACGCAGTATTTT.

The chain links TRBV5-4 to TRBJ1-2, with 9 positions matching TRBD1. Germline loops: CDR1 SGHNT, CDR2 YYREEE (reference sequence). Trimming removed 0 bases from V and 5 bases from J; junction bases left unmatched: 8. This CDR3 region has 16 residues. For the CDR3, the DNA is TGTGCCAGCAGCTTGGGGCTGACAGGGGGAAAGTATGGCTACACCTTC. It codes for CASSLGLTGGKYGYTF. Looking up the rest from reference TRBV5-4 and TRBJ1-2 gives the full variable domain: ETGVTQSPTHLIKTRGQQVTLRCSSQSGHNTVSWYQQALGQGPQFIFQYYREEENGRGNFPPRFSGLQFPNYSSELNVNALELDDSALYLCASSLGLTGGKYGYTFGSGTRLTVV.

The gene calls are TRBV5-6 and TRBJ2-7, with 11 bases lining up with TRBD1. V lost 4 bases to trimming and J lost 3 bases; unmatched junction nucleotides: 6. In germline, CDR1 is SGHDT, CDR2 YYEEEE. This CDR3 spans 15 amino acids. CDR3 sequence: CASSRRDRGYYEQYF. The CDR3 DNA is TGTGCCAGCAGCCGGAGGGACAGGGGGTACTACGAGCAGTACTTC.